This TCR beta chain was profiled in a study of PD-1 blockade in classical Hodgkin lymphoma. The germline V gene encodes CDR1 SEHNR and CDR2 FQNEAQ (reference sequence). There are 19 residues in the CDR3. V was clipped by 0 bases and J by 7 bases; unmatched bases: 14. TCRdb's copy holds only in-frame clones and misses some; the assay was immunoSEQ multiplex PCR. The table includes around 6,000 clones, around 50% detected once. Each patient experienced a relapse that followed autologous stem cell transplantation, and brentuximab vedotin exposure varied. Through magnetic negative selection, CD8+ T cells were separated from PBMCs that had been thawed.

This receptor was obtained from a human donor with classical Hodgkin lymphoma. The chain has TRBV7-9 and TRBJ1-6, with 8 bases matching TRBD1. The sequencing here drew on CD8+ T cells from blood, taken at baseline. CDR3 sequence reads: CASSLAGTGYTRPNSPLHF. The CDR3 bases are TGTGCCAGCAGCTTAGCCGGGACAGGTTACACCCGGCCGAATTCACCCCTCCACTTT.